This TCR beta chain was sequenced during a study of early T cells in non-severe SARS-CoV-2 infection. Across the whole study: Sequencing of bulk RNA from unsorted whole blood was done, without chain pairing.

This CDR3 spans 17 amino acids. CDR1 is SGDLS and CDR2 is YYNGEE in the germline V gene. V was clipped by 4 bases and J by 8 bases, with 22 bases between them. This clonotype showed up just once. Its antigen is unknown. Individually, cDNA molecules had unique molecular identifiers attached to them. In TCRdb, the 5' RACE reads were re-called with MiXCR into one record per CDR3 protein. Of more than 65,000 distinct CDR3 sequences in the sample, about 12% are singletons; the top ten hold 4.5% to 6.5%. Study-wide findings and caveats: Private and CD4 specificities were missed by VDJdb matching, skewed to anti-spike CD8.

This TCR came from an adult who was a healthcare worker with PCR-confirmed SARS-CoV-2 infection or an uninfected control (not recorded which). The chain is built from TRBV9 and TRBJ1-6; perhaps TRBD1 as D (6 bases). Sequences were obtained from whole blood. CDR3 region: CASSSQGTPSFYSPLHF. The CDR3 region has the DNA TGTGCCAGCAGCTCGCAGGGGACCCCATCCTTTTATTCACCCCTCCACTTT.